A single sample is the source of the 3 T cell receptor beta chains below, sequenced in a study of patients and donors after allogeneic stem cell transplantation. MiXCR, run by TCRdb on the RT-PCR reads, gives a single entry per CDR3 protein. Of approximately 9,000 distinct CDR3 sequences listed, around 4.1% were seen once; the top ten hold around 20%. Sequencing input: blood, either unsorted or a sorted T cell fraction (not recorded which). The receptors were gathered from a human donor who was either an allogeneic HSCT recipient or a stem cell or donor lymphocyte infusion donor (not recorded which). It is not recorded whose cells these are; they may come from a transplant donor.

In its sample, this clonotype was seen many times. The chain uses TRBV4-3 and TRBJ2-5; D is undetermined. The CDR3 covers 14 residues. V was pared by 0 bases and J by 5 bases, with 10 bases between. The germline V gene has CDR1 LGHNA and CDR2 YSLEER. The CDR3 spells CASSQEGFWETQYF. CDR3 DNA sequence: TGCGCCAGCAGCCAAGAGGGCTTTTGGGAGACCCAGTACTTC.

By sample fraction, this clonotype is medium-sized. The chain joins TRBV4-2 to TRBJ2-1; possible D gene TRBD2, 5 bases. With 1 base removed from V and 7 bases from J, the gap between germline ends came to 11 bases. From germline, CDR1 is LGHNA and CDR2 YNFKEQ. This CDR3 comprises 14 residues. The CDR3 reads CASSQVKGVNEQFF. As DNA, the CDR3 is TGTGCCAGCAGCCAAGTAAAGGGAGTGAATGAGCAGTTCTTC.

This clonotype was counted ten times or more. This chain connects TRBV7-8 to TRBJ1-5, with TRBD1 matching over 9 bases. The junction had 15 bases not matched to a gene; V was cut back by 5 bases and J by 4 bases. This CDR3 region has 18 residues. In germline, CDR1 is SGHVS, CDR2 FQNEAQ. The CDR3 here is CASSQRTGEMFGNQPQHF. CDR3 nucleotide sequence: TGTGCCAGCAGCCAGCGGACAGGGGAAATGTTTGGGAATCAGCCCCAGCATTTT.